The sequence of this TCR beta chain was determined in a study of blood T cell repertoires in COVID-19. About the study: The study drew acute and convalescent COVID-19 samples from the United States, Italy and Spain. T cells, B-cell-depleted T cells, or PBMCs provided the cDNA or gDNA that served as material.

Libraries were prepared by immunoSEQ multiplex PCR; TCRdb keeps only in-frame clonotypes and omits some of them. Altogether approximately 270,000 clones are present, 87% being singletons, with the ten largest covering roughly 3.1%. CDR1 is MNHEY, CDR2 SMNVEV, per germline (reference sequence). The V end lost 0 bases, the J end lost 8 bases, and 19 bases lay between the germline ends. The CDR3 runs to 16 residues. The material sequenced was peripheral blood. This sequence joins TRBV27 and TRBJ1-2, with TRBD1 as a possible D gene (5 bases). The clonotype was recovered from a man aged 18 to 30 with active or convalescent COVID-19. CDR3 nucleotide sequence: TGTGCCAGCAGTTTATCGGTCAGGGCACCCCTCGCGGGCTACACCTTC. Protein: CASSLSVRAPLAGYTF.